This TCR beta chain was captured by sequencing in a study of control samples from healthy donors and cancer patients. Data came from immunoSEQ multiplex PCR; TCRdb stores just in-frame clones and leaves some out. The data contain more than 95,000 clones, over 75% of them singletons. V was trimmed by 7 bases and J by 4 bases, leaving 16 bases between them. The CDR3 extends over 14 amino acids. CDR1 and CDR2 (germline): SGHNT, YENEEA. Sequencing was done on a sample of blood. The V gene is TRBV11-3, the J gene TRBJ1-1, with D perhaps TRBD1 (5 bases). The TCR originated in a man aged 40-49 years in good health. CDR3 protein: CASNQNFGGTEAFF. The CDR3 coding sequence is TGTGCCAGCAACCAAAATTTTGGGGGCACTGAAGCTTTCTTT.